This T cell receptor beta chain was sequenced for a study of blood T cell repertoires in COVID-19. Authors' data handling: Reference gene primer amplification yielded estimated nucleated cell counts. The table came from immunoSEQ multiplex PCR; TCRdb's copy has only in-frame clones and leaves some out. V, J and clone size are taken as reported in that table, and D and trimming were inferred from the DNA itself. The sample lists tens of thousands of clones, approximately 80% seen once, with about 6% in the top ten. The germline V gene encodes CDR1 LGHDT and CDR2 YNNKEL (reference sequence). Unmatched junction bases numbered 5, after V lost 1 base and J lost 5 bases. This CDR3 contains 15 residues.

This chain uses TRBV3-1 (or the pseudogene TRBV3-2) with TRBJ2-1; 7 nucleotides agree with TRBD2. This TCR derives from a woman between 50 and 59 years old with active or convalescent COVID-19. Sequences were obtained from peripheral blood. Here the CDR3 reads CASSQGGSMDNEQFF. CDR3 sequence (DNA): TGTGCCAGCAGCCAAGGCGGGAGTATGGACAATGAGCAGTTCTTC.